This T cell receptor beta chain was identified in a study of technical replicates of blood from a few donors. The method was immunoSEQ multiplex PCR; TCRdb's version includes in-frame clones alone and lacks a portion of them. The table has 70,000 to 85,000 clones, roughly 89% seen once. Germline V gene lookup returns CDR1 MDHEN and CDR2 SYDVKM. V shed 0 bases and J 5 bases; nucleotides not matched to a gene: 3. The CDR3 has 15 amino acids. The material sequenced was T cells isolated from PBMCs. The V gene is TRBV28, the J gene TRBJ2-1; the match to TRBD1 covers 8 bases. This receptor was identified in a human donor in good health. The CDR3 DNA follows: TGTGCCAGCAGTTTATGGGACAGGGACGACAATGAGCAGTTCTTC. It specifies CASSLWDRDDNEQFF.